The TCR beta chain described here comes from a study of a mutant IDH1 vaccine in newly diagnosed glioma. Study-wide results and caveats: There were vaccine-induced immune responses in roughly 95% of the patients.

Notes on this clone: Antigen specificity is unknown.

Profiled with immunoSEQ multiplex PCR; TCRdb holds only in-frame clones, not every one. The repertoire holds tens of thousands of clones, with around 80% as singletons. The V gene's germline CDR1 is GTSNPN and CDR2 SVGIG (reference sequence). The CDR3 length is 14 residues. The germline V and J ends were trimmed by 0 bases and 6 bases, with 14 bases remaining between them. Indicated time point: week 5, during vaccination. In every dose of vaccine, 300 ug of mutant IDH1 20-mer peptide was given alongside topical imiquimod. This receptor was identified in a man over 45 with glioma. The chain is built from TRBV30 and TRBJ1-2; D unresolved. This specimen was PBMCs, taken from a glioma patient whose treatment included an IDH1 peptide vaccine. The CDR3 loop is CAWSVPGIRHGYTF. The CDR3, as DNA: TGTGCCTGGAGTGTACCGGGCATCCGGCATGGCTACACCTTC.